These 19 T cell receptor beta chains were sequenced from one sample in a study of T cell responses to AZD1222 COVID-19 vaccine. Profiled with immunoSEQ multiplex PCR; TCRdb holds only in-frame clones, not every one. The sample lists approximately 160,000 clones; around 93% were seen once. Source: peripheral blood, taken on day 0 of AZD1222 vaccination. The source of these receptors is an adult in good health.

This chain joins TRBV10-1 and TRBJ1-3; TRBD1 agrees at 8 bases. Germline V gene sequence: CDR1 WNHNN, CDR2 SYGVQD (reference sequence). The V and J ends lost 0 bases and 0 bases, in that order; junction bases with no gene match: 7. This CDR3 has 18 amino acids. The CDR3 region is CASSESGDRTYSGNTIYF. CDR3 DNA sequence: TGCGCCAGCAGTGAGTCGGGGGACAGGACCTACTCTGGAAACACCATATATTTT.

The V gene is TRBV6-5, the J gene TRBJ1-4, with D perhaps TRBD1 (6 bases). The CDR3 contains 14 residues. Trimming stripped 6 bases from V and 8 bases from J, with 16 bases between. The germline V gene encodes CDR1 MNHEY and CDR2 SVGAGI. The CDR3 DNA reads as TGTGCCAGCAGCCGGCTGGGGGCTGGAGAAAAACTGTTTTTT. This encodes CASSRLGAGEKLFF.

This chain joins TRBV27 and TRBJ2-7; perhaps TRBD1 as D (5 bases). The V and J ends lost 5 bases and 1 base respectively, with 15 bases between them. There are 15 residues in the CDR3. The V gene's germline CDR1 is MNHEY and CDR2 SMNVEV (reference sequence). Here the CDR3 reads CASSLRQGTSYEQYF. DNA of the CDR3: TGTGCCAGCAGTCTCCGGCAGGGAACGTCCTACGAGCAGTACTTC.

The gene calls are TRBV5-1 and TRBJ2-7, with 8 bases matching TRBD1. CDR1 and CDR2 (germline): SGHRS, YFSETQ. V lost 3 bases to trimming and J lost 3 bases; unmatched junction nucleotides: 5. The CDR3 consists of 14 residues. The CDR3 here is CASSWTGPNYEQYF. CDR3 DNA sequence: TGCGCCAGCAGCTGGACAGGGCCGAACTACGAGCAGTACTTC. The full variable domain, in which reference TRBV5-1 and TRBJ2-7 provide the parts outside the CDR3, is KAGVTQTPRYLIKTRGQQVTLSCSPISGHRSVSWYQQTPGQGLQFLFEYFSETQRNKGNFPGRFSGRQFSNSRSEMNVSTLELGDSALYLCASSWTGPNYEQYFGPGTRLTVT.

This chain joins TRBV7-9 and TRBJ2-7; D may be TRBD1 or TRBD2 (6 bases each). From germline, CDR1 is SEHNR and CDR2 FQNEAQ (reference sequence). CDR3 length equals 13 residues. Trimming took 0 bases from V and 9 from J, leaving 12 bases between them. As DNA, the CDR3 is TGTGCCAGCAGCTTAGCGCTGGGGGGCGGGCAGTACTTC. It specifies CASSLALGGGQYF.

The chain combines TRBV7-9 with TRBJ1-3; D not resolved. V dropped 8 bases and J dropped 0 bases, with 5 bases sitting between them. The germline CDR1 and CDR2 sequences are SEHNR and FQNEAQ (reference sequence). This CDR3 spans 12 amino acids. CDR3 in DNA: TGTGCCAGCGCAGGCTCTGGAAACACCATATATTTT. Protein product: CASAGSGNTIYF.

V is TRBV27 and J is TRBJ1-1; no definite D call. The ends were cut back, 3 bases at V and 1 base at J, with 9 bases in the middle. Germline CDR1 reads MNHEY; CDR2 reads SMNVEV (reference sequence). This CDR3 contains 14 residues. In DNA, the CDR3 is TGTGCCAGCAGTTTCTCCGTATCGAACACTGAAGCTTTCTTT. Its translation is CASSFSVSNTEAFF.

J is TRBJ1-1 and V is TRBV5-8; D is unclear. Germline V gene data show CDR1 as SGHTS and CDR2 as YDEGEE. The CDR3 consists of 11 residues. V was pared by 4 bases and J by 4 bases, with 5 bases between. The CDR3: CASSRSTEAFF. The CDR3, as DNA: TGTGCCAGCAGCCGGAGCACTGAAGCTTTCTTT. The full variable domain, in which reference TRBV5-8 and TRBJ1-1 provide the parts outside the CDR3, is EAGVTQSPTHLIKTRGQQATLRCSPISGHTSVYWYQQALGLGLQFLLWYDEGEERNRGNFPPRFSGRQFPNYSSELNVNALELEDSALYLCASSRSTEAFFGQGTRLTVV.

This chain joins TRBV27 and TRBJ1-1; D not resolved. The V gene lost 7 bases and the J gene lost 5 bases, with 14 bases spanning the gap. This CDR3 spans 13 amino acids. CDR1 and CDR2 from the germline V gene are MNHEY and SMNVEV (reference sequence). Here the CDR3 DNA reads TGTGCCAGCACCGCGGGAGCGCGGACTGAAGCTTTCTTT. Its protein is CASTAGARTEAFF.

On this clone itself: The sample carries other DNA sequences with the same CDR3. This chain links TRBV5-1 with TRBJ2-5; D might be TRBD2 (6 bases). The germline V gene has CDR1 SGHRS and CDR2 YFSETQ. CDR3 size: 15 residues. V was trimmed by 0 bases and J by 4 bases, leaving 13 bases between them. In DNA, the CDR3 is TGCGCCAGCAGCTTGGAGGGGCTAGCGAGAGAGACCCAGTACTTC. Protein: CASSLEGLARETQYF.

The chain has TRBV7-9 and TRBJ2-2; D possibly corresponds to TRBD1 (6 bases). The V and J ends lost 6 bases and 5 bases respectively, with 10 bases between them. Germline V gives CDR1 SEHNR, CDR2 FQNEAQ (reference sequence). The CDR3 extends over 13 amino acids. The CDR3: CASSLQGTGELFF. DNA of the CDR3: TGTGCCAGCAGTCTACAGGGAACCGGGGAGCTGTTTTTT.

This chain uses TRBV18 with TRBJ2-7; 7 positions match TRBD2. The CDR3 is 14 amino acids. Germline V gene data show CDR1 as KGHSH and CDR2 as LQKENI. J lost 5 bases, V lost 5 bases, and 9 bases had no gene match. This chain's CDR3 is CASSGLKRGDEQYF. The DNA for the CDR3 is TGTGCCAGCTCAGGCCTGAAGCGGGGCGACGAGCAGTACTTC.

V is TRBV18 and J is TRBJ1-1; D possibly corresponds to TRBD1 (6 bases). Per the germline V gene, CDR1 is KGHSH and CDR2 is LQKENI. The germline V and J ends were trimmed by 6 bases and 5 bases, with 19 bases remaining between them. The CDR3 is made up of 15 amino acids. The CDR3 bases are TGTGCCAGCTCGGGTCAGACAGGTCGTGTAACTGAAGCTTTCTTT. It specifies CASSGQTGRVTEAFF. Using reference TRBV18 and TRBJ1-1 for the parts outside the CDR3, the full variable domain is NAGVMQNPRHLVRRRGQEARLRCSPMKGHSHVYWYRQLPEEGLKFMVYLQKENIIDESGMPKERFSAEFPKEGPSILRIQQVVRGDSAAYFCASSGQTGRVTEAFFGQGTRLTVV.

The chain combines TRBV28 with TRBJ1-3; D is undetermined. CDR3 length equals 12 residues. Germline V gives CDR1 MDHEN, CDR2 SYDVKM. Trimming removed 5 bases at V and 6 bases at J, with 8 bases between. The chain's CDR3 is CASSPPLNTIYF. CDR3 nucleotide sequence: TGTGCCAGCAGTCCCCCCCTAAACACCATATATTTT.

The chain links TRBV10-3 to TRBJ2-7, with unresolved D. The V gene's germline CDR1 is ENHRY and CDR2 SYGVKD. The ends were cut back, 6 bases at V and 2 bases at J, with 11 bases in the middle. The CDR3 is 13 amino acids. DNA of the CDR3: TGTGCCATCAGAGTCAACCAAGCCTACGAGCAGTACTTC. Translated: CAIRVNQAYEQYF.

The genes are TRBV10-2 and TRBJ1-1; no firm D call. The CDR3 length is 14 residues. From germline, CDR1 is WSHSY and CDR2 SAAADI. With 3 bases removed from V and 8 bases from J, the gap between germline ends came to 16 bases. The CDR3 protein is CASSDLWWDFEAFF. CDR3 nucleotides: TGCGCCAGCAGTGACTTATGGTGGGATTTCGAAGCTTTCTTT.

V is TRBV19 and J is TRBJ1-5; TRBD1 might be the D (6 bases). CDR3 size: 17 residues. The V gene's germline CDR1 is LNHDA and CDR2 SQIVND (reference sequence). Trimming stripped 5 bases from V and 0 bases from J, with 17 bases between. The CDR3 reads CASSATDRYYSNQPQHF. The CDR3, as DNA: TGTGCCAGTAGTGCTACGGACAGATACTATAGCAATCAGCCCCAGCATTTT.

The chain recombines TRBV7-2 with TRBJ1-2, with D perhaps TRBD1 (6 bases). V was shortened by 5 bases and J by 3 bases, with 16 bases between the two germline ends. The CDR3 consists of 15 residues. Germline CDR1 is SGHTA and CDR2 is FQGNSA. The CDR3 nucleotides read TGTGCCAGCAGCCCTTTAACAGGGCCCTACTATGGCTACACCTTC. Residues: CASSPLTGPYYGYTF.

The V call is TRBV6-1, the J call TRBJ1-1; a possible D gene is TRBD1 (5 bases). There are 14 residues in the CDR3. CDR1 and CDR2 from the germline V gene are MNHNS and SASEGT. V was clipped by 2 bases and J by 1 base, with 8 bases between them. In nucleotides, the CDR3 is TGTGCCAGCAGTGAAACTGACAGGAACACTGAAGCTTTCTTT. Translation: CASSETDRNTEAFF.